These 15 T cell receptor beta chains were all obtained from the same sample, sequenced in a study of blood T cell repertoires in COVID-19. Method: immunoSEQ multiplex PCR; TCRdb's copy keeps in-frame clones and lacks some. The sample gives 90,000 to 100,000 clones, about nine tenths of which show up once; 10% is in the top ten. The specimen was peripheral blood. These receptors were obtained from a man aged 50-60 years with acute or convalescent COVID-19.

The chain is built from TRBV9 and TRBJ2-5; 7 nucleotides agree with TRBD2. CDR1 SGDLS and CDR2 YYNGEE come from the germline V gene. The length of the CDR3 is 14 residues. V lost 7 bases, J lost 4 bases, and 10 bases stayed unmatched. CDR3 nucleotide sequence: TGTGCCAGCGGGAGGGCCGGGAGGAGAGAGACCCAGTACTTC. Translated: CASGRAGRRETQYF.

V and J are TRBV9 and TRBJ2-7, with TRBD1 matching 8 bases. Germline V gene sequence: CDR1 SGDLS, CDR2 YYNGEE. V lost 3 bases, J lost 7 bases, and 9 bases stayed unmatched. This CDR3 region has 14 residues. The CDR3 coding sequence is TGTGCCAGCAGCGCGAGACAGGGGTCTTCTGAGCAGTACTTC. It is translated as CASSARQGSSEQYF.

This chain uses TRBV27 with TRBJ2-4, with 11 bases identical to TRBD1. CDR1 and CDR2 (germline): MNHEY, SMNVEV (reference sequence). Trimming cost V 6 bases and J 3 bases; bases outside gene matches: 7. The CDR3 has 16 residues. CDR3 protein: CASSLPGQGGKNIQYF. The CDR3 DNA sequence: TGTGCCAGCAGCCTACCGGGACAGGGGGGCAAAAACATTCAGTACTTC.

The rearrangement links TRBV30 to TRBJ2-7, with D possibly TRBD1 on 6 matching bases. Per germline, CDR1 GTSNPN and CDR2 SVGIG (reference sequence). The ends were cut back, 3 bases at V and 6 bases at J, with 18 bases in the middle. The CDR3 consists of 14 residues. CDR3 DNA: TGTGCCTGGAGCCCTGGGCAGGGGATCCGCGAGCAGTACTTC. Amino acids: CAWSPGQGIREQYF. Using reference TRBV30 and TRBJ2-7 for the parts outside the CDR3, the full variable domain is SQTIHQWPATLVQPVGSPLSLECTVEGTSNPNLYWYRQAAGRGLQLLFYSVGIGQISSEVPQNLSASRPQDRQFILSSKKLLLSDSGFYLCAWSPGQGIREQYFGPGTRLTVT.

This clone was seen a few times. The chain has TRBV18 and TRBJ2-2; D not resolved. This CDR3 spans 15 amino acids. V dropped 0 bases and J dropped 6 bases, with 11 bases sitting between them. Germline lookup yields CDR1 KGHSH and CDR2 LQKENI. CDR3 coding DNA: TGTGCCAGCTCACCACCGGAAGCGCCGGCCGGGGAGCTGTTTTTT. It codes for CASSPPEAPAGELFF.

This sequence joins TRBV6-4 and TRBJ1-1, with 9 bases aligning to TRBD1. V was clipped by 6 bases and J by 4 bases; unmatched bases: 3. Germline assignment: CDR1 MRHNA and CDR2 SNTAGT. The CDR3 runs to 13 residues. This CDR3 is CASSRGQGTEAFF. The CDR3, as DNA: TGTGCCAGCAGCCGGGGACAGGGCACTGAAGCTTTCTTT.

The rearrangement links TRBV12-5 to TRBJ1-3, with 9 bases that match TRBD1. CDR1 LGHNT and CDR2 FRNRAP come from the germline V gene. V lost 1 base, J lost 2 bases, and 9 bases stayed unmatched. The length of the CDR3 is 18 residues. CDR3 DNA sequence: TGTGCTAGTGGTTTGGCTAAACCGGGACAGGGACCTGGAAACACCATATATTTT. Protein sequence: CASGLAKPGQGPGNTIYF.

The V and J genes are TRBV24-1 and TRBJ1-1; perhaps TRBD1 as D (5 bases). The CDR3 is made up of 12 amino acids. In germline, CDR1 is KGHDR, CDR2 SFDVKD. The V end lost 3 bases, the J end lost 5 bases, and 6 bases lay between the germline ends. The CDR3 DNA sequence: TGTGCCACCAGTGATGGGGGGACTGAAGCTTTCTTT. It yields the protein CATSDGGTEAFF.

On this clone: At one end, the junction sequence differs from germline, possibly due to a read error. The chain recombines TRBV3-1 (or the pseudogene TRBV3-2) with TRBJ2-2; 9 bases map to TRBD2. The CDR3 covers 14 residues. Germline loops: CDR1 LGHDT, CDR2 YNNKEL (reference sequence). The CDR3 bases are TGTGCCACCAGCCTAGCGGGGATCACCGGGGAGCTGTTTTTT. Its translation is CATSLAGITGELFF.

CDR3 in DNA: TGTGCCAGCAGCCAAGGTGAGGGTGGCTACACCTTC. It yields the protein CASSQGEGGYTF. The V call is TRBV3-1 (or the pseudogene TRBV3-2), the J call TRBJ1-2, with no clear D. The V and J ends lost 1 base and 7 bases respectively, with 7 bases between them. The V gene's germline CDR1 is LGHDT and CDR2 YNNKEL (reference sequence). CDR3 size: 12 residues.

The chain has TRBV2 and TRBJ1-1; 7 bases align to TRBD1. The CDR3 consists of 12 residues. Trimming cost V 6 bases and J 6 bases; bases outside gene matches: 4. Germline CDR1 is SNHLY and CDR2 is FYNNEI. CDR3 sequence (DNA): TGTGCCAGCAGGAGACAGGGTGCTGAAGCTTTCTTT. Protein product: CASRRQGAEAFF.

In DNA, the CDR3 is TGTGCCAGCAGTGAGGACAGGGTATCCTACGAGCAGTACTTC. Its protein product is CASSEDRVSYEQYF. This sequence joins TRBV28 and TRBJ2-7; TRBD1 agrees at 8 bases. The V gene end was trimmed by 5 bases and the J gene end by 1 base; junction bases not matched to a gene: 4. CDR3 length: 14 amino acids. Germline-derived CDR1 and CDR2 are MDHEN and SYDVKM.

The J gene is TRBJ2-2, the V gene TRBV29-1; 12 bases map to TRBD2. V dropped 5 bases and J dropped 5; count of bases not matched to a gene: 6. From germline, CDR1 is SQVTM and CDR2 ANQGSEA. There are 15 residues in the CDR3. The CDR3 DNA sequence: TGCAGCGTTCCTAGCGGGAGGGCCGGAACCGGGGAGCTGTTTTTT. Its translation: CSVPSGRAGTGELFF.

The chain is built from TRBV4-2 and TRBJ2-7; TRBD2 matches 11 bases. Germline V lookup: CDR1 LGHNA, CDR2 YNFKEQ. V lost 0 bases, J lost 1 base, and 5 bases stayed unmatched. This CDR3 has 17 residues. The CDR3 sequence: CASSQDSTSGESYEQYF. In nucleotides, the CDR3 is TGTGCCAGCAGCCAAGATTCGACTAGCGGGGAATCCTACGAGCAGTACTTC.

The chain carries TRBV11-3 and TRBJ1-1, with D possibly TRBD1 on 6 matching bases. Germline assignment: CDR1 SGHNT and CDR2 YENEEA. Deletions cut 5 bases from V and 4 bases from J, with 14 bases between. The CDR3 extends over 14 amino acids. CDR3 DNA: TGTGCCAGCAGCGTCTCCAGGGGTAGCACTGAAGCTTTCTTT. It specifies CASSVSRGSTEAFF.